The entry below gives a single T cell receptor beta chain sequence along with its context. The target antigen is unknown. The sample belongs to a study of T cell responses to AZD1222 COVID-19 vaccine. Study-wide findings and caveats: Within unmutated variant regions lay the reported targets of nearly half of spike-specific TCRs. Seropositive status at baseline applied to only five or six AZD1222 recipients. At 160-218 and 743-854, vaccine-associated CD4 TCRs were dominant, and they spanned spike. Females made up more of the donors, who were largely white British, and clonal diversity may have come out too low.

Data came from immunoSEQ multiplex PCR; TCRdb stores just in-frame clones and leaves some out. The table has about 180,000 clones, around 93% seen once; the top ten hold 1.9%. The source is an adult in good health. Sequencing used peripheral blood, obtained on day 0 of AZD1222 vaccination.

The CDR3 DNA reads as TGCAGCGTTGCTCAGATGAACACTGAAGCTTTCTTT. As protein: CSVAQMNTEAFF. The chain carries TRBV29-1 and TRBJ1-1; no definite D call. V was trimmed by 4 bases and J by 0 bases, leaving 6 bases between them. Germline values: CDR1 SQVTM, CDR2 ANQGSEA. There are 12 residues in the CDR3.